The next 4 T cell receptor beta chains were all read from a single sample in a study of T-cell reconstitution after alpha-beta-depleted transplantation in children. Unique molecular identifiers tagged the TCRbeta library. TCRdb redid the calling of the PCR reads with MiXCR, one entry per CDR3 protein. Here the sample spans 90,000 to 100,000 distinct CDR3 sequences, about 25% being singletons. Source: PBMCs, taken before TCRalphabeta/CD19-depleted stem cell transplant. The origin of the receptors is a boy aged 2-9 years with acute lymphoblastic leukemia, due to receive a stem cell transplant.

The V gene is TRBV5-1, the J gene TRBJ2-1; TRBD2 is a possible D gene (6 bases). The CDR3 has 15 amino acids. Germline V CDR1 and CDR2: SGHRS, YFSETQ. Trimming pared 4 bases from V and 3 bases from J, leaving 14 bases between. CDR3 sequence reads: CASSLGASVYNEQFF. CDR3 bases: TGCGCCAGCAGCCTAGGGGCTAGCGTCTACAATGAGCAGTTCTTC.

This clonotype was detected only a few times. V and J are TRBV5-1 and TRBJ2-7; possible D gene TRBD2, 6 bases. The CDR3 is 13 amino acids. Trimming removed 5 bases from V and 1 base from J, with 10 bases in between. CDR1 and CDR2 from the germline V gene are SGHRS and YFSETQ. This CDR3 reads CASSLARSYEQYF. In nucleotides, the CDR3 is TGCGCCAGCAGTCTAGCGAGATCCTACGAGCAGTACTTC.

In its sample, this clonotype was seen a few times. The chain joins TRBV12-3 or TRBV12-4 to TRBJ2-1; TRBD2 aligns across 8 bases. The CDR3 runs 18 residues. V lost 5 bases and J lost 6; bases outside the gene matches: 18. CDR3 in amino acids: CASSPRLGTSGGTNEQFF. CDR3 DNA: TGTGCCAGCAGTCCCCGTTTAGGTACTAGCGGAGGGACCAATGAGCAGTTCTTC.

The sample holds one count of this clonotype. The V and J genes are TRBV29-1 and TRBJ2-4; D is ambiguous. The CDR3 has 11 residues. From germline, CDR1 is SQVTM and CDR2 ANQGSEA. V shed 2 bases and J shed 9 bases, with 8 bases lying between them. CDR3 residues: CSVEWLGIQYF. The CDR3 nucleotides read TGCAGCGTTGAATGGTTGGGCATTCAGTACTTC.